A single sample is the source of the 9 T cell receptor beta chains below, sequenced in a study of cytomegalovirus exposure and HLA in healthy donors. The PCR ran on 60 Vbeta and 13 Jbeta primers. Some clones are missing from TCRdb's copy, which holds only in-frame ones; the method was immunoSEQ multiplex PCR. The sample contains some 70,000 clones, under 80% of which appear only once. The sample comprised PBMCs. Source of these receptors: a male donor in good health and CMV-seropositive.

This sequence joins TRBV11-2 and TRBJ2-7, with TRBD2 identical over 8 bases. CDR3 length equals 14 residues. Germline CDR1 and CDR2: SGHAT and FQNNGV. The V segment lost 2 bases and the J segment 6 bases; nucleotides outside the gene matches: 6. Written as DNA, the CDR3 is TGTGCCAGCAGCTTACGGCGGGAGGAGGCCGAGCAGTACTTC. Protein product: CASSLRREEAEQYF.

CDR3 sequence reads: CASSQGTSEETQYF. CDR3 nucleotides: TGCGCCAGCAGCCAAGGGACTAGCGAGGAGACCCAGTACTTC. The rearrangement links TRBV4-1 to TRBJ2-5; 9 bases line up with TRBD2. V lost 1 base to trimming and J lost 5 bases; unmatched junction nucleotides: 2. The CDR3 is made up of 14 amino acids. The germline gives CDR1 MGHRA, CDR2 YSYEKL.

There are a few counts of this clone. This sequence joins TRBV18 and TRBJ1-3; 11 nucleotides line up with TRBD1. This CDR3 has 16 amino acids. Germline assignment: CDR1 KGHSH and CDR2 LQKENI. V shed 4 bases and J 3 bases; nucleotides not matched to a gene: 5. The CDR3 DNA follows: TGTGCCAGCTCACGGGACAGGGGGTTCGTTGGAAACACCATATATTTT. Translated: CASSRDRGFVGNTIYF.

This clone was observed a handful of times. The V and J genes are TRBV30 and TRBJ1-2; 11 bases are a match to TRBD1. The V gene end was trimmed by 4 bases and the J gene end by 2 bases; junction bases not matched to a gene: 6. The CDR3 length is 15 residues. Germline V gives CDR1 GTSNPN, CDR2 SVGIG (reference sequence). The CDR3 loop reads CAWIRTGGNNYGYTF. In nucleotides, the CDR3 is TGTGCCTGGATACGGACAGGGGGCAACAACTATGGCTACACCTTC.

This clone was counted between two and nine times. The V gene is TRBV7-3, the J gene TRBJ2-3, with 9 bases that match TRBD1. This CDR3 contains 18 residues. Germline trimming cut 0 bases from V and 0 bases from J; bases unmatched to any gene: 7. Per the germline V gene, CDR1 is SGHTA and CDR2 is FQGTGA. The CDR3 is CASSLTGGTGSSTDTQYF. In DNA form, the CDR3 reads TGTGCCAGCAGCTTAACTGGGGGGACAGGGTCTAGCACAGATACGCAGTATTTT.

The chain joins TRBV9 to TRBJ1-2, with a possible D match to TRBD1 (5 bases). The V and J ends lost 7 bases and 3 bases respectively, with 7 bases between them. Germline assignment: CDR1 SGDLS and CDR2 YYNGEE. The CDR3 spans 11 residues. The CDR3 protein is CASGAYYGYTF. Written as DNA, the CDR3 is TGTGCCAGCGGGGCCTACTATGGCTACACCTTC. Variable domain in full (rest from reference TRBV9 and TRBJ1-2): DSGVTQTPKHLITATGQRVTLRCSPRSGDLSVYWYQQSLDQGLQFLIQYYNGEERAKGNILERFSAQQFPDLHSELNLSSLELGDSALYFCASGAYYGYTFGSGTRLTVV.

For the CDR3, the DNA is TGTGCCAGCAGTTTAGGGACAGGGGGGGGTCGAAACGAGCAGTACTTC. This sequence encodes CASSLGTGGGRNEQYF. The chain uses TRBV6-6 and TRBJ2-7, with 11 bases that match TRBD1. The CDR3 contains 16 residues. In germline, CDR1 is MNHNY, CDR2 SVGAGI (reference sequence). V shed 4 bases and J 5 bases; nucleotides not matched to a gene: 10.

The V call is TRBV4-2, the J call TRBJ2-5, with D unresolved. The CDR3 is 13 amino acids. From germline, CDR1 is LGHNA and CDR2 YNFKEQ. Trimming took off 1 base at V and 4 bases at J, with 7 bases between the two ends. The CDR3 DNA reads as TGTGCCAGCAGCCAAGCCCAGGTAGAGACCCAGTACTTC. As protein: CASSQAQVETQYF.

The chain employs TRBV6-5 and TRBJ2-5; possible D gene TRBD2, 7 bases. The DNA end lines up better with TRBJ2-7; the J call may be wrong. Germline loops: CDR1 MNHEY, CDR2 SVGAGI. The CDR3 has 16 residues. In DNA form, the CDR3 reads TGTGCCAGCAGTTCCCAGGGAGGGGGTAGGGCCTACGAGCAGTACTTC. It translates to CASSSQGGGRAYEQYF.